This T cell receptor beta chain comes out of a study of CDR3 diversity in severe acne. There are a few counts of this clonotype. Germline CDR1 MDHEN, CDR2 SYDVKM. The CDR3 length is 16 residues. J lost 3 bases, V lost 4 bases, and 5 bases had no gene match. One entry per CDR3 protein, called by TCRdb with MiXCR from the PCR reads. The sample includes tens of thousands of distinct CDR3 sequences, under 60% of them seen just once. This clonotype was sampled from a male donor in good health, without acne. Material for sequencing was blood. The genes are TRBV28 and TRBJ2-7; 14 positions match TRBD2. For the CDR3, the DNA is TGTGCCAGCAGTTCACCCGGGACTAGCGGGAGCTACGAGCAGTACTTC. Translation gives CASSSPGTSGSYEQYF.